Sequencing of this TCR beta chain was carried out in a study of blood T cell repertoires in COVID-19. Study overall: From the United States, Italy and Spain came samples of acute and convalescent COVID-19.

The CDR3 length is 12 residues. CDR1 LNHNV and CDR2 YYDKDF come from the germline V gene (reference sequence). V was pared by 4 bases and J by 8 bases, with 11 bases between. Participants spanned ages about 18 to 90 years and resided in roughly 22 US areas. Per the original data handling: How many nucleated cells were present was estimated from reference gene primer amplification. Some clones are missing from TCRdb's copy, which holds only in-frame ones; the method was immunoSEQ multiplex PCR. That table furnishes V, J and clone size, whereas the DNA furnished D and trimming. The sample has a few hundred thousand clones, roughly 85% seen once.

This clonotype was sampled from a woman aged 45-60 years who had been exposed to COVID-19. The rearrangement links TRBV15 to TRBJ1-2, with a weak D call TRBD1 (6 bases). Sequenced sample: PBMCs or T cells enriched from blood (not recorded which). CDR3 protein: CATSTGEVGYTF. Written as DNA, the CDR3 is TGTGCCACCAGCACAGGGGAAGTGGGCTACACCTTC.